Listed below are T cell receptor beta chains from one sample, sequenced in a study of blood T cell repertoires in COVID-19. The protocol was immunoSEQ multiplex PCR, while the TCRdb copy is restricted to in-frame clones and leaves out a portion. This repertoire shows a few hundred thousand clones, 85% to 90% found once; its top ten account for roughly 1%. The specimen was PBMCs or T cells enriched from blood (not recorded which). The receptors shown here come from a man aged 18 to 30 who had recovered from COVID-19. The CDR3 runs from the conserved cysteine through the conserved F or W. A D gene is named only where the DNA matches it firmly. Rows may omit the clone size; those that give it use once, few, many or a size class.

V	D	J	size	CDR3	DNA
TRBV9	-	TRBJ2-1	-	CASSVSGQFYNEQFF	TGTGCCAGCAGCGTATCTGGGCAGTTCTACAATGAGCAGTTCTTC
TRBV6-2/TRBV6-3	-	TRBJ2-1	-	CASSYRTEANEQFF	TGTGCCAGCAGTTACAGGACAGAGGCCAATGAGCAGTTCTTC
TRBV7-8	-	TRBJ2-7	once	CASSSGGLTEQYF	TGTGCCAGCAGCTCTGGAGGGTTAACCGAGCAGTACTTC
TRBV20-1	-	TRBJ1-2	-	CSAAVEYGYTF	TGCAGTGCCGCGGTGGAGTATGGCTACACCTTC
TRBV7-9	-	TRBJ1-2	-	CASSGVGQGCTF	TGTGCCAGCAGCGGGGTGGGGCAGGGTTGCACCTTC
TRBV14	-	TRBJ2-4	-	CASSQRVGGGKNIQYF	TGTGCCAGCAGCCAACGGGTTGGTGGCGGAAAAAACATTCAGTACTTC
TRBV7-9	-	TRBJ1-1	-	CASSLFEDTEAFF	TGTGCCAGCAGCTTATTTGAGGACACTGAAGCTTTCTTT
TRBV4-2	TRBD1	TRBJ2-1	-	CASSRGDRGQDEQFF	TGTGCCAGCAGCCGGGGGGACAGGGGTCAGGATGAGCAGTTCTTC
TRBV9	-	TRBJ1-3	-	CASSVAQGSGGNTIYF	TGTGCCAGCAGCGTAGCTCAGGGTAGCGGGGGAAACACCATATATTTT
TRBV7-9	-	TRBJ1-2	-	CASSLHSGAPRGYGYTF	TGTGCCAGCAGCTTGCATTCAGGCGCACCCCGCGGGTATGGCTACACCTTC
TRBV11-2	-	TRBJ2-7	-	CASSSAGAYEQYF	TGTGCCAGCAGTAGTGCAGGGGCCTACGAGCAGTACTTC
TRBV3-1/TRBV3-2	-	TRBJ2-5	-	CASSQGTNQETQYF	TGTGCCAGCAGCCAAGGGACTAACCAAGAGACCCAGTACTTC
TRBV5-1	-	TRBJ2-1	-	CASSFGGPYNEQFF	TGCGCCAGCAGCTTCGGCGGGCCTTACAATGAGCAGTTCTTC
TRBV7-9	TRBD1	TRBJ1-5	-	CASSARQGNSNQPQHF	TGTGCCAGCAGCGCGCGACAGGGGAACAGCAATCAGCCCCAGCATTTT
TRBV19	TRBD1	TRBJ2-7	-	CASSGPGQGSYEQYF	TGTGCCAGTAGTGGTCCGGGACAGGGGTCTTACGAGCAGTACTTC
TRBV3-1/TRBV3-2	-	TRBJ2-7	-	CASSQDETSTTYEQYF	TGTGCCAGCAGCCAAGATGAAACGAGTACTACGTACGAGCAGTACTTC
TRBV9	TRBD1	TRBJ1-4	-	CASRKDRCGEKLFF	TGTGCCAGCAGAAAGGACAGGTGTGGGGAAAAACTGTTTTTT
TRBV5-1	TRBD1	TRBJ2-1	-	CASSFAYPFRDRFAAITDEQFF	TGCGCCAGCAGCTTCGCATACCCATTTCGGGACAGATTCGCGGCAATAACTGATGAGCAGTTCTTC
TRBV19	-	TRBJ1-1	-	CASSIRGSTEAFF	TGTGCCAGCTCCATACGGGGGTCCACTGAAGCTTTCTTT
TRBV5-1	-	TRBJ2-7	-	CASSLDSSQGNYEQYF	TGCGCCAGCAGCTTGGATAGTTCACAGGGAAATTACGAGCAGTACTTC
TRBV9	-	TRBJ1-2	-	CASSVDRPGGFASYTF	TGTGCCAGCAGCGTAGATCGTCCGGGGGGATTTGCGAGCTACACCTTC
TRBV4-2	TRBD2	TRBJ2-5	-	CASSQEVLAGGQETQYF	TGTGCCAGCAGCCAAGAAGTACTAGCGGGAGGTCAAGAGACCCAGTACTTC
TRBV9	-	TRBJ2-6	-	CASSPGASGANVLTF	TGTGCCAGCAGCCCAGGTGCCTCTGGGGCCAACGTCCTGACTTTC
TRBV5-4	TRBD1	TRBJ2-1	-	CASSPGQGNNEQFF	TGTGCCAGCAGCCCCGGACAGGGTAACAATGAGCAGTTCTTC
TRBV18	-	TRBJ1-1	-	CASSPHPMNTEAFF	TGTGCCAGCTCACCTCATCCCATGAACACTGAAGCTTTCTTT
TRBV7-2	-	TRBJ2-3	-	CASSLGLRGDTQYF	TGTGCCAGCAGCTTAGGACTTAGAGGAGATACGCAGTATTTT
TRBV2	TRBD1	TRBJ1-5	-	CASSGETGVYQPQHF	TGTGCCAGCAGTGGTGAGACAGGGGTGTATCAGCCCCAGCATTTT
TRBV6-6	-	TRBJ1-1	-	CASSPAGRVSNTEAFF	TGTGCCAGCAGCCCTGCAGGGAGGGTCTCGAACACTGAAGCTTTCTTT
TRBV9	TRBD2	TRBJ2-2	-	CASSSGTSHNTGELFF	TGTGCCAGCAGCTCCGGGACTAGCCATAACACCGGGGAGCTGTTTTTT
TRBV19	-	TRBJ1-2	-	CASSIGVNTYGYTF	TGTGCCAGTAGTATCGGGGTAAATACCTATGGCTACACCTTC
TRBV24-1	-	TRBJ1-2	-	CATEYNYGYTF	TGTGCCACCGAGTATAACTATGGCTACACCTTC
TRBV7-9	-	TRBJ2-7	-	CASSLAWGTGEQYF	TGTGCCAGCAGCCTGGCCTGGGGAACGGGGGAGCAGTACTTC
TRBV28	TRBD1	TRBJ1-1	-	CASSLDRANTEAFF	TGTGCCAGCAGTTTAGACAGGGCGAACACTGAAGCTTTCTTT
TRBV6-1	-	TRBJ1-1	-	CASSENRHNTEAFF	TGTGCCAGCAGTGAAAACAGACACAACACTGAAGCTTTCTTT
TRBV27	TRBD1	TRBJ1-2	-	CASSGGQGYGYGYTF	TGTGCCAGCTCCGGAGGACAGGGATATGGGTATGGCTACACCTTC
TRBV15	-	TRBJ2-7	-	CATSRDVRRDATSYEQYF	TGTGCCACCAGCAGAGATGTTAGGCGGGACGCCACTTCCTACGAGCAGTACTTC
TRBV7-9	TRBD1	TRBJ2-1	once	CASSWYGTGDYNEQFF	TGTGCCAGCAGCTGGTATGGGACAGGGGATTACAATGAGCAGTTCTTC
TRBV5-1	TRBD1	TRBJ1-2	-	CASSSGQLYGYTF	TGCGCCAGCAGCTCGGGACAGTTGTATGGCTACACCTTC
TRBV19	TRBD1	TRBJ2-7	-	CASSMRWGTGGPYEQYF	TGTGCCAGTAGTATGCGTTGGGGTACAGGGGGACCCTACGAGCAGTACTTC
TRBV15	TRBD1	TRBJ1-1	-	CATSRGTGVDTEAFF	TGTGCCACCAGCAGAGGGACAGGGGTGGACACTGAAGCTTTCTTT
TRBV19	TRBD1	TRBJ1-1	-	CASSVDRVEAFF	TGTGCCAGTAGTGTCGACAGGGTTGAAGCTTTCTTT
TRBV24-1	-	TRBJ1-3	-	CATSDCDSVSGNTIYF	TGTGCCACCAGTGACTGCGACAGTGTCTCTGGAAACACCATATATTTT
TRBV4-3	-	TRBJ1-6	-	CASSQDLPTAFYNSPLHF	TGCGCCAGCAGCCAAGACCTGCCGACAGCCTTCTATAATTCACCCCTCCACTTT
TRBV19	-	TRBJ2-6	-	CASSITGSSGANVLTF	TGTGCCAGTAGTATAACAGGCAGCTCTGGGGCCAACGTCCTGACTTTC
TRBV19	TRBD1	TRBJ1-5	-	CASSPTWAALATGEGNQPQHF	TGTGCCAGTAGTCCGACTTGGGCCGCCCTAGCCACAGGGGAAGGCAATCAGCCCCAGCATTTT
TRBV30	-	TRBJ2-3	-	CAWIPGVRTDTQYF	TGTGCCTGGATCCCCGGGGTACGCACAGATACGCAGTATTTT
TRBV3-1/TRBV3-2	TRBD1	TRBJ1-5	-	CASSHNRRPRQGCQPQHF	TGTGCCAGCAGCCATAATAGGCGCCCGCGACAGGGGTGTCAGCCCCAGCATTTT
TRBV3-1/TRBV3-2	-	TRBJ1-1	-	CASSLARARTEAFF	TGTGCCAGCAGCCTAGCCAGGGCGAGGACTGAAGCTTTCTTT
TRBV4-1	-	TRBJ1-3	-	CASSQDLGGKGNTIYF	TGCGCCAGCAGCCAAGATCTTGGAGGGAAGGGAAACACCATATATTTT
TRBV5-6	TRBD1	TRBJ2-2	once	CASRAGTGYTGELFF	TGTGCCAGCAGGGCCGGGACAGGGTACACCGGGGAGCTGTTTTTT
TRBV2	-	TRBJ1-1	-	CASVWGRLNTEAFF	TGTGCCAGCGTGTGGGGCAGGCTCAACACTGAAGCTTTCTTT